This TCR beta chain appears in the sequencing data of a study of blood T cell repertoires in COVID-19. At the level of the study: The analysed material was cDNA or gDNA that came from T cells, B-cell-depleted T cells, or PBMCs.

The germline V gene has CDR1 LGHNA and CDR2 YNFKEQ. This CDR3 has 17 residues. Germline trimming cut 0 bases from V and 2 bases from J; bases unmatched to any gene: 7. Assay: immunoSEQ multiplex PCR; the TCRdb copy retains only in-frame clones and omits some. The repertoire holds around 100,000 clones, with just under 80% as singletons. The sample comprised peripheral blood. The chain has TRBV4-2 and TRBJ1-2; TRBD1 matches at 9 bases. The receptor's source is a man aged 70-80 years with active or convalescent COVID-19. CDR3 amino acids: CASSQEGQGHLNYGYTF. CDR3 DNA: TGTGCCAGCAGCCAAGAGGGACAGGGCCATTTAAACTATGGCTACACCTTC.